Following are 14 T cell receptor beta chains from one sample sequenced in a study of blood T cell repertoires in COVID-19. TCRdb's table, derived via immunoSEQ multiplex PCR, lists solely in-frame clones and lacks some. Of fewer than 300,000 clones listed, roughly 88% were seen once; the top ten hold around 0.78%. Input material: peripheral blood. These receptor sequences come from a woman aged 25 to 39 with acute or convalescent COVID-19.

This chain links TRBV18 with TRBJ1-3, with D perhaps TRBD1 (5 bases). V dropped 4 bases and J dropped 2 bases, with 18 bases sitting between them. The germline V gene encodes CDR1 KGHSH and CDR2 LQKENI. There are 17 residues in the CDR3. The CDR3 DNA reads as TGTGCCAGCTCACACTCCCTAGAATGGGGGGCTGGAAACACCATATATTTT. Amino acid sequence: CASSHSLEWGAGNTIYF.

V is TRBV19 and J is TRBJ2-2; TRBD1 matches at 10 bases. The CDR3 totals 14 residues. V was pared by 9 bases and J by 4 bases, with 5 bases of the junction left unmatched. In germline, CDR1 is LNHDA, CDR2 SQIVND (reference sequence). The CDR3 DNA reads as TGTGCCAGCGAGACAGGGGGCGTCACCGGGGAGCTGTTTTTT. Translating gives CASETGGVTGELFF.

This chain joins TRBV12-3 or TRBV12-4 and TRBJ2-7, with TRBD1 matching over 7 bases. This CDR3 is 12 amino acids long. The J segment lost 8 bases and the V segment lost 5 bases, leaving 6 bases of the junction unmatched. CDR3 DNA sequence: TGTGCCAGCAGTCTAGAACAGGGGAAGCAGTACTTC. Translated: CASSLEQGKQYF.

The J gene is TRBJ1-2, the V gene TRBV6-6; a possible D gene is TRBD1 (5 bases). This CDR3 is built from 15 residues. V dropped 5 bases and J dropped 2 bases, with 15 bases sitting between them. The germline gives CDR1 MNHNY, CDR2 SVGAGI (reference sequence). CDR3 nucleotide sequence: TGTGCCAGCAGTCCTGCCAGGGATACCAACTATGGCTACACCTTC. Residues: CASSPARDTNYGYTF.

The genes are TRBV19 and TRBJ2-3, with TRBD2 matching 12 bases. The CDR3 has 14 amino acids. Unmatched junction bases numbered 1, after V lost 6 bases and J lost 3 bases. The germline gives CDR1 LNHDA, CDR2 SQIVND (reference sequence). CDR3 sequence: CASSLAGGTDTQYF. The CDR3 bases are TGTGCCAGTAGCCTAGCGGGAGGGACAGATACGCAGTATTTT.

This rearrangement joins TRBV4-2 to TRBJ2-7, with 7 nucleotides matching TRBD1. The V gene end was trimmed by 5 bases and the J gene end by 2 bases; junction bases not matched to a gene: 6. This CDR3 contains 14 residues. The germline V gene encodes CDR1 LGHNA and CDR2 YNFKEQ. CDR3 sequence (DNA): TGTGCCAGCAGCAAGGCAGGGGGTGCCTACGAGCAGTACTTC. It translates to CASSKAGGAYEQYF.

The CDR3 bases are TGTGCTAGTGGTTTGGCCGGGGGATGGGGCACAGATACGCAGTATTTT. It is translated as CASGLAGGWGTDTQYF. The gene calls are TRBV12-5 and TRBJ2-3; weak D call: TRBD2 (6 bases). The CDR3 covers 16 residues. Trimming removed 1 base at V and 1 base at J, with 12 bases between. CDR1 and CDR2 from the germline V gene are LGHNT and FRNRAP.

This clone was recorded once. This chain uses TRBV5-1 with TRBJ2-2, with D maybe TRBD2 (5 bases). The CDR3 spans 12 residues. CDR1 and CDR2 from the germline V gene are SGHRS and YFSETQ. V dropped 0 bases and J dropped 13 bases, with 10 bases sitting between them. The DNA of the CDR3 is TGCGCCAGCAGCTTGGGAGCTGCGGGGCTGTTTTTT. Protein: CASSLGAAGLFF.

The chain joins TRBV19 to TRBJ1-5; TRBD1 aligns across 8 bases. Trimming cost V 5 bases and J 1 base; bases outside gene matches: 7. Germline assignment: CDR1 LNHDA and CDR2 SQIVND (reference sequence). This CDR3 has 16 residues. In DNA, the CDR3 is TGTGCCAGTAGTGTTCCAGGGGGCGCGAGCAATCAGCCCCAGCATTTT. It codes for CASSVPGGASNQPQHF.

The CDR3 protein is CASSLYGRDEQFF. The CDR3 DNA follows: TGTGCCAGCAGCTTATACGGGAGAGATGAGCAGTTCTTC. The V gene is TRBV7-2, the J gene TRBJ2-1; the D gene is possibly TRBD2 (6 bases). Germline CDR1 is SGHTA and CDR2 is FQGNSA. V was cut by 2 bases and J by 8 bases, with 10 bases left in between. This CDR3 is built from 13 residues.

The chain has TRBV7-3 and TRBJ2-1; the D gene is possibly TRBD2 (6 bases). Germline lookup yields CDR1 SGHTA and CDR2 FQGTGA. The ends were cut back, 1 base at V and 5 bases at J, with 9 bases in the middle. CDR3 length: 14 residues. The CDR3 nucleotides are TGTGCCAGCAGCTTAAGGTGGGAGGACAATGAGCAGTTCTTC. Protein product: CASSLRWEDNEQFF.

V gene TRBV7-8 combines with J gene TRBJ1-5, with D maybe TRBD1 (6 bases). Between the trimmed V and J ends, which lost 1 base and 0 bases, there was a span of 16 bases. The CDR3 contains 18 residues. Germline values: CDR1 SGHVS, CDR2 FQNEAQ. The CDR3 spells CASSLENYRVASNQPQHF. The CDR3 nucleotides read TGTGCCAGCAGCTTAGAAAATTACAGGGTCGCTAGCAATCAGCCCCAGCATTTT.

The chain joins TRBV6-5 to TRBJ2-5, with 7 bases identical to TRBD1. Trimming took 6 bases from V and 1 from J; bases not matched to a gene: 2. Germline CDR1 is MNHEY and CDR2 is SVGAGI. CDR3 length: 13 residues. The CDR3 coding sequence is TGTGCCAGCAGCCGGGACAGCCAAGAGACCCAGTACTTC. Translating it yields CASSRDSQETQYF.

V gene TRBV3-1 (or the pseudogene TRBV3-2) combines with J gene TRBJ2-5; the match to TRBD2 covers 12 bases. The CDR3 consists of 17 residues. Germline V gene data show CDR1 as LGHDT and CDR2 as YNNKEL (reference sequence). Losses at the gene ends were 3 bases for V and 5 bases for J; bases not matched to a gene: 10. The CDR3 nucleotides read TGTGCCAGCAGCCATGAGGGGACTAGCGGGCCTGTGGAGACCCAGTACTTC. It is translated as CASSHEGTSGPVETQYF.